This T cell receptor beta chain was identified during a study of graft-versus-host responses after intestinal transplantation. Overall study results and limits: Among circulating GvH clones, peak levels were associated with early post-transplant declines in HvG clones. Where graft-donor T cell macrochimerism was present, patients had high graft-versus-host to host-versus-graft clonal ratios in allografts. GvH clones detected in recipient marrow included some appearing first in ileum or blood.

Sequencing used immunoSEQ multiplex PCR; TCRdb keeps in-frame clones, though not all of them. The table lists around 37,000 clones, roughly 87% of them singletons. The starting material, graft tissue, was processed to release intraepithelial and lamina propria lymphocytes. On this clone: The antigen remains undetermined.

This receptor was obtained from a human patient who received an intestinal transplant, so some T cells may come from the graft donor. Specimen: ileum tissue, collected about 28 weeks after intestinal transplant.

In DNA form, the CDR3 reads TGCGCCAGCACCTCACAGAACACTGAAGCTTTCTTT. This gives the protein CASTSQNTEAFF. The chain is built from TRBV5-1 and TRBJ1-1, with D unclear. V lost 6 bases and J lost 1, with 7 bases in between. Germline V gene data show CDR1 as SGHRS and CDR2 as YFSETQ. This CDR3 has 12 residues.